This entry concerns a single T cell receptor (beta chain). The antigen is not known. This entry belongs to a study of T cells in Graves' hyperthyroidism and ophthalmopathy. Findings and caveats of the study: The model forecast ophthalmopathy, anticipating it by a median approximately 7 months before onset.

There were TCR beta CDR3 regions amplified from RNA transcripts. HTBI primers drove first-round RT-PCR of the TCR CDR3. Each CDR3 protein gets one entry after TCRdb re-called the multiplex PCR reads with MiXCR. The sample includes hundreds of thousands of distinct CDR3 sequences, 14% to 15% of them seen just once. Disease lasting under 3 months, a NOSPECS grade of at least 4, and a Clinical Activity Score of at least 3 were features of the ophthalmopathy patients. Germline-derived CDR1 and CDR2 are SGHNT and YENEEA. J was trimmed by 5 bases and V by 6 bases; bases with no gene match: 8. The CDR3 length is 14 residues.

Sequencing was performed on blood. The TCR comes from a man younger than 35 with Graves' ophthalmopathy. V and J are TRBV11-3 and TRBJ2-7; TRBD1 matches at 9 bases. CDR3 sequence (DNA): TGTGCCAGCAGGGCGGGACAGGGAGGTCACGAGCAGTACTTC. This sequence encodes CASRAGQGGHEQYF. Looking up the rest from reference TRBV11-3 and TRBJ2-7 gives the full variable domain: EAGVVQSPRYKIIEKKQPVAFWCNPISGHNTLYWYLQNLGQGPELLIRYENEEAVDDSQLPKDRFSAERLKGVDSTLKIQPAELGDSAVYLCASRAGQGGHEQYFGPGTRLTVT.